This T cell receptor beta chain emerged from a study of blood T cells in healthy people across ages. Germline CDR1 is DFQATT and CDR2 is SNEGSKA (reference sequence). CDR3 length equals 15 residues. V lost 1 base to trimming and J lost 2 bases, with 13 bases between them. Then a second PCR, running roughly 6 to 12 cycles, was carried out with a sample-barcoded 5' primer and a J-beta primer mix. TCRdb redid the calling of the 5' RACE reads with MiXCR, one entry per CDR3 protein. The sample has hundreds of thousands of distinct CDR3 sequences, 40% to 45% seen once; the top ten hold around 30%. The clonotype was recovered from a man older than 75 in good health. Material for sequencing was blood. This chain joins TRBV20-1 and TRBJ2-3; D is possibly TRBD1 or TRBD2 (6 bases each). The CDR3 is CSARAKGGFTDTQYF. In DNA, the CDR3 is TGCAGTGCTAGAGCAAAGGGGGGTTTCACAGATACGCAGTATTTT.